The 2 T cell receptor beta chains below were found in one sample sequenced in a study of T cell responses to AZD1222 COVID-19 vaccine (dated by TCRdb to the early 2020s). Library preparation employed the immunoSEQ multiplex PCR assay. This immuneACCESS table, as held by TCRdb, lists in-frame sequences with V and J called but not all clones. Of the missing ones, under half trace to an unresolved V gene in checked studies; the others have no known cause. For this sample the table gives 160,000 or so clones, of which over 75% were detected only once. The ten largest make up less than 2% of the sample. In the paper's terms, the time point label means: baseline before first vaccination. Sequencing used peripheral blood, obtained on day 0 of AZD1222 vaccination. These TCRs come from an adult in good health.

The chain links TRBV28 to TRBJ1-2, with TRBD1 matching 10 bases. V was pared by 6 bases and J by 8 bases, with 18 bases of the junction left unmatched. The length of the CDR3 is 17 residues. The germline V gene has CDR1 MDHEN and CDR2 SYDVKM. The CDR3 spells CASRATPRLGDRGGYTF. DNA for the CDR3: TGTGCCAGCAGAGCCACCCCCCGTCTAGGGGACAGGGGCGGCTACACCTTC.

This chain connects TRBV6-5 to TRBJ1-2; 7 nucleotides match TRBD1. The CDR3 totals 13 residues. Germline V gene sequence: CDR1 MNHEY, CDR2 SVGAGI. V trimming: 10 bases; J trimming: 4 bases; junction bases outside the gene matches: 9. CDR3 nucleotides: TGTGCCACCAAGCGGGACAGTGGCTATGGCTACACCTTC. It is translated as CATKRDSGYGYTF.